This TCR beta chain emerged from a study of identical twins. Study-wide points: The same donors were not followed; conclusions instead depended on cross-sectional statistical analysis.

CDR1 is MDHEN and CDR2 is SYDVKM in the germline V gene. Between the trimmed V and J ends, which lost 3 bases and 0 bases, there was a span of 14 bases. CDR3 length: 16 residues. Each CDR3 protein is one row after TCRdb ran MiXCR on the 5' RACE reads. This sample has roughly 1,500,000 distinct CDR3 sequences; roughly a third occur once, and the top ten carry less than 0.35%. Regarding this clonotype: Its cognate antigen is unknown.

Material for sequencing was cord blood. The receptor's source is a newborn girl in good health. The gene calls are TRBV28 and TRBJ1-1; D gene uncertain. The CDR3 nucleotides are TGTGCCAGCAGTTTCCTAATTACAGCTATGAACACTGAAGCTTTCTTT. It encodes CASSFLITAMNTEAFF. The whole variable domain, remainder taken from reference TRBV28 and TRBJ1-1, is DVKVTQSSRYLVKRTGEKVFLECVQDMDHENMFWYRQDPGLGLRLIYFSYDVKMKEKGDIPEGYSVSREKKERFSLILESASTNQTSMYLCASSFLITAMNTEAFFGQGTRLTVV.